Detailed here is one TCR beta chain. This sample includes further DNA sequences coding for the same CDR3. The data originate from a study of blood T cell repertoires in COVID-19. About the research overall: Specimens from acute and convalescent COVID-19 originated in the United States, Italy and Spain. Sources were T cells, B-cell-depleted T cells, or PBMCs; the material itself was cDNA or gDNA.

Seattle patients were enrolled while actively infected and followed longitudinally. Trimming left V 3 bases short and J 5 bases short, with 7 bases between. Germline loops: CDR1 DFQATT, CDR2 SNEGSKA (reference sequence). This CDR3 comprises 11 residues. Sequenced by immunoSEQ multiplex PCR; TCRdb stores in-frame clones only, minus some. The table lists over 200,000 clones, 70% to 90% of them singletons, with around 10% in the top ten. The sequence was collected from a man between 50 and 59 years old with COVID-19, enrolled during active disease. Sequenced sample: peripheral blood. The chain couples TRBV20-1 to TRBJ1-1, with a possible D match to TRBD1 (5 bases). This CDR3 reads CSASRGTEAFF. In nucleotides, the CDR3 is TGCAGTGCTAGTCGGGGGACTGAAGCTTTCTTT.